The TCR beta chain under discussion was sequenced for a study of radiotherapy plus CTLA-4 blockade in lung cancer. Study summary: Patients showed objective responses in 15% to 20% of cases, and disease control was achieved by approximately 30%. Findings of the study overall: Per reports, early blood T cell clone dynamics, plus interferon-beta, forecast response most strongly. Radiotherapy with ipilimumab was followed by blood expansion of tumor-derived clones.

The table came from immunoSEQ multiplex PCR; TCRdb's copy has only in-frame clones and leaves some out. This sample has 78,000 or so clones, with more than 75% found just once. About this clone: Its antigen is as yet unknown.

Patients with chemo-refractory metastatic non-small-cell lung cancer received focal radiation plus CTLA-4 blockade with ipilimumab. This TCR was sampled from a human donor with non-small cell lung cancer who had stable disease on radiotherapy plus ipilimumab. This specimen was peripheral blood, taken from a patient treated with radiotherapy plus ipilimumab.

CDR3 residues: CASNIPPQGYTF. The CDR3 nucleotides are TGTGCCAGCAACATACCCCCTCAGGGCTACACCTTC. This rearrangement joins TRBV11-2 to TRBJ1-2; no definite D call. Deletions cut 7 bases from V and 8 bases from J, with 14 bases between. Germline CDR1 reads SGHAT; CDR2 reads FQNNGV. CDR3 length equals 12 residues.